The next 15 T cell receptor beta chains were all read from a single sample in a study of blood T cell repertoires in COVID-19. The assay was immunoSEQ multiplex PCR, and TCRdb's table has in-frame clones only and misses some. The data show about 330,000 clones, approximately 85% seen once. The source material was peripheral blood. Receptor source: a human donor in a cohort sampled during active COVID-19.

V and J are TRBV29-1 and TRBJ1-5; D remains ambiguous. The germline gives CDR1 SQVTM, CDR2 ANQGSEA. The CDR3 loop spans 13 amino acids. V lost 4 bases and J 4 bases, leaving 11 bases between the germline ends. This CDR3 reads CSVAWGGNQPQHF. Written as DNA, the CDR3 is TGCAGCGTTGCTTGGGGAGGTAATCAGCCCCAGCATTTT.

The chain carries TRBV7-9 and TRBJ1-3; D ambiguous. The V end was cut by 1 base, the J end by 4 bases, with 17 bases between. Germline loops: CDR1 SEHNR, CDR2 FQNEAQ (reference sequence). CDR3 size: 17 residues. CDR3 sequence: CASSLEASRASGNTIYF. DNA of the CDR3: TGTGCCAGCAGCTTAGAGGCCTCGCGGGCGTCGGGAAACACCATATATTTT.

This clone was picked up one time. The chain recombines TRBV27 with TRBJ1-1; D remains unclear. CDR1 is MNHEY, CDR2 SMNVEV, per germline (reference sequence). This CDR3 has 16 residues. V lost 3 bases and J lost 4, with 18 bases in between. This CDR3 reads CASSFAPSFRGTEAFF. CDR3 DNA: TGTGCCAGCAGTTTCGCCCCGTCCTTTCGGGGCACTGAAGCTTTCTTT.

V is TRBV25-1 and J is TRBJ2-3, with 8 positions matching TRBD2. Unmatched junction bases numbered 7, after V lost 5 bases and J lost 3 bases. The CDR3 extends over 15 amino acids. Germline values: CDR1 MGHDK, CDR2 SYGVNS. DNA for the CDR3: TGTGCCAGCAGTACCTTTAGCGGGGTTACAGATACGCAGTATTTT. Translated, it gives CASSTFSGVTDTQYF. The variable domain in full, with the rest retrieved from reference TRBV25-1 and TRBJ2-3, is EADIYQTPRYLVIGTGKKITLECSQTMGHDKMYWYQQDPGMELHLIHYSYGVNSTEKGDLSSESTVSRIRTEHFPLTLESARPSHTSQYLCASSTFSGVTDTQYFGPGTRLTVL.

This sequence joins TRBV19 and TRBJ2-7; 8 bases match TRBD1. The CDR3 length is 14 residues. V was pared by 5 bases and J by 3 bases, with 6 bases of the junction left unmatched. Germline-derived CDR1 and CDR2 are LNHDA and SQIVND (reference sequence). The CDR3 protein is CASSAGQAVYEQYF. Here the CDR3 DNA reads TGTGCCAGTAGTGCGGGACAGGCCGTCTACGAGCAGTACTTC.

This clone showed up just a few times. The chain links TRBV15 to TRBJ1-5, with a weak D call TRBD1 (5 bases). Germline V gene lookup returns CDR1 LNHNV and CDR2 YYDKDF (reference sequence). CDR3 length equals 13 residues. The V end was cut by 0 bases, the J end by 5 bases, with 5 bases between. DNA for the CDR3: TGTGCCACCAGCAGAGAAGGGGATCAGCCCCAGCATTTT. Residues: CATSREGDQPQHF.

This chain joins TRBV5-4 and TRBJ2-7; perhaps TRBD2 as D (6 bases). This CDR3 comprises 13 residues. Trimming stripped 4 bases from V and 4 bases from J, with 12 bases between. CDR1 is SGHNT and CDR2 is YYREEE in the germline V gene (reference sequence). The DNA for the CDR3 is TGTGCCAGCAGCCCTATCGGGACTTACGAGCAGTACTTC. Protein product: CASSPIGTYEQYF.

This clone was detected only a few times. The CDR3 is CASSRNGQNYGYTF. CDR3 nucleotide sequence: TGCGCCAGCAGCCGCAACGGACAGAACTATGGCTACACCTTC. V usage is TRBV5-1 and J usage is TRBJ1-2; weak D call: TRBD1 (6 bases). Germline V CDR1 and CDR2: SGHRS, YFSETQ. Between the trimmed V and J ends, which lost 4 bases and 2 bases, there was a span of 12 bases. This CDR3 is built from 14 residues.

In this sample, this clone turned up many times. DNA for the CDR3: TGTGCCAGCAGTTCCTCGCGGGGGCGCGGGATCCAGCATTTT. This gives the protein CASSSSRGRGIQHF. The chain joins TRBV6-5 to TRBJ1-5; a possible D gene is TRBD1 (6 bases). Trimming shortened V by 4 bases and J by 12 bases, and 19 bases separated the two germline ends. Germline V gene lookup returns CDR1 MNHEY and CDR2 SVGAGI. The CDR3 covers 14 residues.

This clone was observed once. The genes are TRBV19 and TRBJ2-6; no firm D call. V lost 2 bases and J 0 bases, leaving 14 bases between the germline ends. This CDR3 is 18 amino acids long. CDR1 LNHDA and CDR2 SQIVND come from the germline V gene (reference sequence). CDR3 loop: CASSIRERISSGANVLTF. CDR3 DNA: TGTGCCAGTAGTATAAGAGAAAGAATAAGCTCTGGGGCCAACGTCCTGACTTTC.

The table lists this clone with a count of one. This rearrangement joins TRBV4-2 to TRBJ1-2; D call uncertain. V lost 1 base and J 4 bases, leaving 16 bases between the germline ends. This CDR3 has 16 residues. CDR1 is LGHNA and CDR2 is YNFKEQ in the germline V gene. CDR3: CASSQGHYQIGYGYTF. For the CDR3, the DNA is TGTGCCAGCAGCCAAGGTCACTACCAAATCGGCTATGGCTACACCTTC.

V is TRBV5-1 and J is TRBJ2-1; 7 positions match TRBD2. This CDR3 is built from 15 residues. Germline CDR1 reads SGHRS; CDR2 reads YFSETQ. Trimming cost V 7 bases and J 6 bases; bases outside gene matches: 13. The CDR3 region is CASGSRSGVVNEQFF. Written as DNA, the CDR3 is TGCGCCAGCGGGTCGCGCAGCGGGGTAGTCAATGAGCAGTTCTTC.

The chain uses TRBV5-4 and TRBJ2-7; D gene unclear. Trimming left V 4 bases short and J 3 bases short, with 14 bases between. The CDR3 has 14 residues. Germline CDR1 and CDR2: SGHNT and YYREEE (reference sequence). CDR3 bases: TGTGCCAGCAGCCTGAACACACAAAACTACGAGCAGTACTTC. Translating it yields CASSLNTQNYEQYF.

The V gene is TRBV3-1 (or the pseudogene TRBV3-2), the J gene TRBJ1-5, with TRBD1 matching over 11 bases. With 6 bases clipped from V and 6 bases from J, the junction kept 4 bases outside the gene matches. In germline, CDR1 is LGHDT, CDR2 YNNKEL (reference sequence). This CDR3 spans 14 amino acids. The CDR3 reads CASSSGTGGQPQHF. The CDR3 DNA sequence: TGTGCCAGCAGTTCCGGGACAGGGGGTCAGCCCCAGCATTTT.

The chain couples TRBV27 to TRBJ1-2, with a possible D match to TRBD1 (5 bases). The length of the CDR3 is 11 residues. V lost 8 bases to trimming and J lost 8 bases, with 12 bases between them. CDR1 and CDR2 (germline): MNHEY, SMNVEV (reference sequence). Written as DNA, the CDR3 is TGTGCCAGCTCGGGGGGGAAAGGCTACACCTTC. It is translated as CASSGGKGYTF.